This T cell receptor (beta chain) came from a study of T cell changes during pregnancy in multiple sclerosis. Libraries were prepared by immunoSEQ multiplex PCR; TCRdb keeps only in-frame clonotypes and omits some of them. This sample has roughly 87,000 clones; approximately 91% occur once, and the top ten carry around 3.3%. This sequence originates from a female donor in good health, serving as a control in a pregnancy study. Some clones in this sample may be carry-over from other donors' samples. The specimen was PBMCs, collected in the first trimester of pregnancy.

CDR3 bases: TGTGCCAGCAGTTCGAAGCTGGGACAGGGGGGGATGCCCCAGCATTTT. Encoded protein: CASSSKLGQGGMPQHF. This chain joins TRBV28 and TRBJ1-5; 11 nucleotides match TRBD1. Germline trimming cut 4 bases from V and 9 bases from J; bases unmatched to any gene: 11. The length of the CDR3 is 16 residues. The germline V gene has CDR1 MDHEN and CDR2 SYDVKM.